This T cell receptor (beta chain) was observed in a study of memory CD4+ T cells and cytomegalovirus serostatus. Study-wide results and caveats: The CMV-associated TCR signature appears largely within the CD4+ memory repertoire.

Clones were sequenced by immunoSEQ multiplex PCR, and TCRdb holds only the in-frame ones, with some missing. The table shows about 56,000 clones, with over 80% occurring only once. The V gene's germline CDR1 is SGHVS and CDR2 FQNEAQ. V lost 3 bases to trimming and J lost 3 bases, with 12 bases between them. The CDR3 totals 14 residues. The sort gate was single viable CD3+CD4+CD8-CD45RO+ cells for memory CD4+ T cells. This clone has more than one count but fewer than ten. Its antigen is undetermined. The source is an adult in good health and CMV-seronegative. The rearrangement joins TRBV7-8 to TRBJ2-7, with TRBD2 as a possible D gene (6 bases). Sequencing used memory CD4+ T cells from blood. The CDR3 is CASSFLGTYYEQYF. The CDR3 region has the DNA TGTGCCAGCAGCTTTTTAGGGACTTACTACGAGCAGTACTTC.